Below are 3 T cell receptor beta chains sequenced from a single sample in a study of OX40 agonist ivuxolimab in advanced cancers. Produced via immunoSEQ multiplex PCR; TCRdb's table is partial and in-frame only. There are about 40,000 clones in the sample; more than 75% occur only once, and under 4% lies in the top ten. The sample consisted of CD4+ or CD8+ T cells sorted from blood, taken in a trial of the OX40 agonist ivuxolimab. The receptors stem from an adult with an advanced solid tumor such as melanoma, head and neck, liver or kidney cancer.

This chain uses TRBV28 with TRBJ2-7; D is perhaps TRBD2 (7 bases). The CDR3 extends over 15 amino acids. Trimming cost V 3 bases and J 0 bases, with 12 bases left between them. CDR1 MDHEN and CDR2 SYDVKM come from the germline V gene. The CDR3 DNA reads as TGTGCCAGCAGTTTTGGGGGGGCTTTCTCCTACGAGCAGTACTTC. Amino acids: CASSFGGAFSYEQYF.

This chain connects TRBV11-2 to TRBJ2-3; TRBD1 agrees at 8 bases. This CDR3 is 14 amino acids long. Germline trimming cut 3 bases from V and 3 bases from J; bases unmatched to any gene: 2. From germline, CDR1 is SGHAT and CDR2 FQNNGV. In DNA, the CDR3 is TGTGCCAGCAGCTTGCAGGGGGCAACAGATACGCAGTATTTT. Translated: CASSLQGATDTQYF.

V and J are TRBV30 and TRBJ1-1; D ambiguous. V shed 4 bases and J shed 0 bases, with 6 bases lying between them. This CDR3 contains 12 residues. Germline values: CDR1 GTSNPN, CDR2 SVGIG (reference sequence). The CDR3 reads CAWTRLNTEAFF. The CDR3 DNA is TGTGCCTGGACAAGGTTGAACACTGAAGCTTTCTTT.